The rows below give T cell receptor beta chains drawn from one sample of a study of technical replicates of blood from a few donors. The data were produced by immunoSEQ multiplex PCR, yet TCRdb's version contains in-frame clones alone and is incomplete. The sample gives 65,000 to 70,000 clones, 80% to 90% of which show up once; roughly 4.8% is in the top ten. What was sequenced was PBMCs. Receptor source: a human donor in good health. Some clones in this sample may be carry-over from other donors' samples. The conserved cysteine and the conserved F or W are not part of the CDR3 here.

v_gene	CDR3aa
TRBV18	ASSAGGGRYEQY
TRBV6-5	ASSRQGYYGYT
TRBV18	ASSPPQRQGTGELF
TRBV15	ATSRGVQGSYTEAF
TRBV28	ASSLGPYNEQF
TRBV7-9	ASSSDRGRQPQH
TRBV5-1	ASREGSTGELF
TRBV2	ASSADNEQF
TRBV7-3	ASSPWGGEGTQY
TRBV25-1	ASSGAGQGNEQY
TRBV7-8	ASSFGLIIASGANVLT
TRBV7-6	ASSFLQGAVGEQY
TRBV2	ASSEGGGSYNEQF
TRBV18	ASSLTGTENEKLF
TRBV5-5	ASSLQGAGVNEQF
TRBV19	ASSIDLAGELSYEQY
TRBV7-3	ASSPRPGTSGLYEQY
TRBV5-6	ASTSIGGFGNTIY
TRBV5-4	ASSLYGSGRFSDTGELF
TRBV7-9	ASNLDPPGTEAF
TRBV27	ASGKTQGYEKLF
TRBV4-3	ASSPFRGNSPLH
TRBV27	ASSLRTGWSPLH
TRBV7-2	ASSPGTGYEQY
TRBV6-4	ARRRSRYEQY
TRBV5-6	ASSLGETVTYEQY
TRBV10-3	AISERSSNYGYT
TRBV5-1	ASSNRDRGRGANVLT
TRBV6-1	ASSEAGQGNSPLH
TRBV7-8	ASSLGWGSGDTGELF
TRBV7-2	ASSLDGRGFNEQF
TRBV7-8	ASRGLATSYEQY
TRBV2	ASGTLGAEAF
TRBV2	ASSEALVTKNIQY
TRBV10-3	AIRGQGNTEAF
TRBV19	ASGRGLSGNTIY
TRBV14	ASSPETSGAYEQF
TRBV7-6	ASSLARSVEQF